This T cell receptor (beta chain) was identified in a study of CD8 T cells in Susac syndrome. Whole-study context: Of the sequenced Susac syndrome patients, six had active disease and roughly eight were in remission.

Reverse transcription of about 0.45 to 1 ug RNA was performed with random hexamers. Each CDR3 protein gets one entry after TCRdb re-called the immunoSEQ multiplex PCR reads with MiXCR. The sample includes some 150,000 distinct CDR3 sequences, roughly 96% of them seen just once. Germline assignment: CDR1 SGHTA and CDR2 FQGNSA. The CDR3 covers 14 residues. The V end was cut by 0 bases, the J end by 9 bases, with 12 bases between. Sequenced sample: CD4+ T cells from PBMCs. The TCR originated in a human donor with Susac syndrome. This chain joins TRBV7-2 and TRBJ2-1; the D gene is possibly TRBD1 (6 bases). The CDR3: CASSLANRASEQFF. For the CDR3, the DNA is TGTGCCAGCAGCTTAGCCAACAGGGCGAGTGAGCAGTTCTTC.